The TCR beta chain under discussion was sequenced for a study of control samples from healthy donors and cancer patients. Here immunoSEQ multiplex PCR was the method, and the copy in TCRdb shows in-frame clones only, minus some. The table records 140,000 to 150,000 clones, 89% of them present only once. The CDR3 spans 13 residues. The V and J ends lost 5 bases and 4 bases, in that order; junction bases with no gene match: 5. CDR1 SGHRS and CDR2 YFSETQ come from the germline V gene. The specimen sequenced was blood. The chain is built from TRBV5-1 and TRBJ2-5; TRBD1 matches at 7 bases. This receptor was obtained from a man under 40 in good health. The CDR3 sequence is CASRTGWAETQYF. The CDR3 DNA reads TGCGCCAGCAGGACAGGGTGGGCAGAGACCCAGTACTTC.